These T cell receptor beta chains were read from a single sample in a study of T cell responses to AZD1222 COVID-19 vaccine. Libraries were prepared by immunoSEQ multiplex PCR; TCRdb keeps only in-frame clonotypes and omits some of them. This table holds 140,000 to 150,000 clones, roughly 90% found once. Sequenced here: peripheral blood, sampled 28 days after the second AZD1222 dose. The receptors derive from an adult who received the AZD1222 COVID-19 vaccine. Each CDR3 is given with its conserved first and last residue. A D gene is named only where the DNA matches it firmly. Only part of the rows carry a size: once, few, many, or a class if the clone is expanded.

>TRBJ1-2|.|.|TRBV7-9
CASSLGRVFYGYTF
TGTGCCAGCAGCTTAGGCCGGGTATTCTATGGCTACACCTTC
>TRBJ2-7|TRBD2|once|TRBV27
CASSSTSRNSGRSHEQYF
TGTGCCAGCAGTTCAACGTCGAGAAATAGCGGGAGAAGTCACGAGCAGTACTTC
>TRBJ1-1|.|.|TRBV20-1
CSASRASAFF
TGCAGTGCTAGTCGGGCGAGTGCTTTCTTT
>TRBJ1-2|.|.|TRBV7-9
CASSLDAGSYTF
TGTGCCAGCAGCTTAGACGCGGGCTCTTACACCTTC
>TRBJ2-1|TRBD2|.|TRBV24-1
CATPFPGGKTYNEQFF
TGTGCCACCCCCTTTCCGGGGGGTAAGACCTACAATGAGCAGTTCTTC
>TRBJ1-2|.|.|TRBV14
CASSQISGGRRKNDGYTF
TGTGCCAGCAGCCAAATTAGTGGGGGACGCAGAAAGAATGATGGCTACACCTTC
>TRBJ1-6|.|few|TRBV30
CAWSEIGSPLHF
TGTGCCTGGAGCGAGATCGGTTCACCCCTCCACTTT
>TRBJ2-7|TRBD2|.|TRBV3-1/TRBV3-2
CASSQGTSGISYEQYF
TGTGCCAGCAGCCAGGGGACTAGCGGGATCTCCTACGAGCAGTACTTC
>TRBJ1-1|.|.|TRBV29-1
CSVSGILTNTEAFF
TGCAGCGTTTCCGGGATCCTGACGAACACTGAAGCTTTCTTT
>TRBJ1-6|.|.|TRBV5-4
CASTEWGTRGSPLHF
TGTGCCAGCACCGAATGGGGGACTCGAGGTTCACCCCTCCACTTT